This T cell receptor beta chain was captured by sequencing in a study of regulatory T cells in long-lasting Graves disease. Note on this clonotype: Antigen specificity is unknown.

Study-level results: For persistent Graves' patients, TCR diversity was lower than for newly diagnosed ones.

Documented time point: persistent/refractory GD, antithyroid drugs over 5 years with positive TRAb. From RNA extracted from PBMCs, the TCR library was made. The patients were drawn from one endocrinology department in Xi'an, China. A volume of about 9 milliliters of peripheral blood was collected in EDTA tubes. Arm-PCR with iRepertoire HTBI primers amplified the CDR3 regions for these TCR beta libraries. TCRdb ran MiXCR on the multiplex PCR reads and lists one entry per CDR3 protein. The sample lists around 460,000 distinct CDR3 sequences, roughly 23% seen once, with roughly 13% in the top ten. The sequence came from a female donor with Graves disease. The material sequenced was peripheral blood mononuclear cells (PBMCs), taken when the disease was refractory, from a patient treated with antithyroid drugs.

DNA of the CDR3: TGTGCCAGCTCAGGGGACAGGAGCCAAGAGACCCAGTACTTC. Translated, it gives CASSGDRSQETQYF. This rearrangement joins TRBV18 to TRBJ2-5, with 8 bases identical to TRBD1. The germline V gene has CDR1 KGHSH and CDR2 LQKENI. This CDR3 contains 14 residues. V shed 5 bases, J shed 1 base, and the junction held 3 bases outside the gene matches.